A selection of T cell receptor beta chains follows, all from one sample in a study of radiation and T cells in renal cell carcinoma. TCRdb keeps only in-frame clones here, not all; method: immunoSEQ multiplex PCR. The sample gives about 130,000 clones, around 82% of which show up once; around 6.1% is in the top ten. The sequencing used blood, collected from a patient whose treatment included radiotherapy and nephrectomy. The source is a man aged 50 to 59 with renal cell carcinoma. CDR3s include the opening cysteine and the closing phenylalanine or tryptophan. A D gene is named only where the DNA matches it firmly. Expanded clones are given a class, and other clones once, few, many or no size at all.

clone_size	v_call	d_call	j_call	cdr3_nt	cdr3_aa
NA	TRBV10-3	NA	TRBJ1-2	TGTGCCACCGTGGACCTTGGGGATGGCTACACCTTC	CATVDLGDGYTF
NA	TRBV6-6	NA	TRBJ1-1	TGTGCCAGCAGCTCGGGGGGGAGTGAAGCTTTCTTT	CASSSGGSEAFF
once	TRBV19	NA	TRBJ2-3	TGTGCCAGTAGTAATATGGCTGGGCAGTATTTT	CASSNMAGQYF
NA	TRBV19	NA	TRBJ2-3	TGTGCCAGTAGTCCAAGTCGGGGAGATACGCAGTATTTT	CASSPSRGDTQYF
few	TRBV19	TRBD1	TRBJ1-2	TGTGCCAGTAGTCCCCAGGGGGAGGACTATGGCTACACCTTC	CASSPQGEDYGYTF
NA	TRBV5-1	NA	TRBJ1-1	TGCGCCAGCAGTCCAAATGGGAGGGAGGGGACTGAAGCTTTCTTT	CASSPNGREGTEAFF
NA	TRBV4-1	NA	TRBJ2-7	TGCGCCAGCAGCCAAGATCCGGGGAGGGAGCAGTACTTC	CASSQDPGREQYF
NA	TRBV28	TRBD1	TRBJ1-1	TGTGCCAGCAGACCCCCGGGCAGGGGGGCCACTGAAGCTTTCTTT	CASRPPGRGATEAFF
few	TRBV30	TRBD1	TRBJ1-5	TGTGCCTGGAGTTTGACAGGGGGCAATCAGCCCCAGCATTTT	CAWSLTGGNQPQHF
NA	TRBV5-1	NA	TRBJ2-2	TGCGCCAGCGGCGACAGGAGGACAGCGAACACCGGGGAGCTGTTTTTT	CASGDRRTANTGELFF
NA	TRBV6-5	TRBD1	TRBJ2-5	TGTGCCAGCAGAATCGACAGGGACCAAGAGACCCAGTACTTC	CASRIDRDQETQYF
few	TRBV4-1	NA	TRBJ1-1	TGCGCCAGCAGCCAAGGAGGGGTCGAAGCTTTCTTT	CASSQGGVEAFF
NA	TRBV5-1	NA	TRBJ2-4	TGCGCCAGCAGCTTGGATCGTAGCGTAGACAAAAACATTCAGTACTTC	CASSLDRSVDKNIQYF
few	TRBV27	NA	TRBJ1-2	TGTGCCAGCAAAGGATATCTCGGGGTTGGCTACACCTTC	CASKGYLGVGYTF
few	TRBV2	NA	TRBJ2-1	TGTGCCAGCATTTTTACAGGTTGGGGTGAGCAGTTCTTC	CASIFTGWGEQFF
NA	TRBV2	NA	TRBJ1-3	TGTGCCAGCAGTTTACAAGTCGTAGGAAACACCATATATTTT	CASSLQVVGNTIYF